The clone carrying this T cell receptor (beta chain) has just a few counts. The antigen remains unidentified. This entry is derived from a study of vaccination and CD4 T cells after COVID-19. Treatment of the sample: roughly 10-day PBMC culture with coronavirus spike peptide pools or control peptides (ViraFEST assay). For ViraFEST, peptide pools expanded antigen-specific T cells, after which the TCRs were sequenced. The CDR3 length is 11 residues. V lost 6 bases to trimming and J lost 5 bases, with 7 bases between them. Germline CDR1 is SNHLY and CDR2 is FYNNEI. Sequenced with the Oncomine TCR Beta short-read assay was DNA taken from cultured CD4+ T cells. CD4+ T cells were cultured, and genomic DNA was extracted from them. MiXCR was run by TCRdb on the PCR reads, yielding one entry per CDR3 protein. Of 15,000 to 20,000 distinct CDR3 sequences in the sample, about half are singletons; the top ten hold more than 8.5%.

J is TRBJ2-5 and V is TRBV2; D is ambiguous. Material: CD4+ T cells from blood, cultured in vitro, obtained before SARS-CoV-2 vaccination. This TCR was sampled from a human donor who had recovered from COVID-19. CDR3 residues: CASSVAETQYF. CDR3 sequence (DNA): TGTGCCAGCAGCGTGGCGGAGACCCAGTACTTC.